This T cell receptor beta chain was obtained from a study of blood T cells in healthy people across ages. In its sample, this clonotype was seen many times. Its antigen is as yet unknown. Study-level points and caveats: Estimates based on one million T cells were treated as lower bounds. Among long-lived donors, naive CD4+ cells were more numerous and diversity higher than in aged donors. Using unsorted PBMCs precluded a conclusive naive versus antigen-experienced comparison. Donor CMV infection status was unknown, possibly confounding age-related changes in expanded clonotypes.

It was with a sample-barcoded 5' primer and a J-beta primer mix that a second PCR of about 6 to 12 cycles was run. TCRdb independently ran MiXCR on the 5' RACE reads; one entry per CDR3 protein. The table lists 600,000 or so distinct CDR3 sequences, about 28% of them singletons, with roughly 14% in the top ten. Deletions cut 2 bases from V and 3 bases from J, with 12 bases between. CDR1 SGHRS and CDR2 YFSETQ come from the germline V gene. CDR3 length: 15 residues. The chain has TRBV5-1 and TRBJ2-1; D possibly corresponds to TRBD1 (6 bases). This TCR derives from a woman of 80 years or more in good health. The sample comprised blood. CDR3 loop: CASSLGGFDYNEQFF. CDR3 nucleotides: TGCGCCAGCAGCTTAGGGGGTTTTGACTACAATGAGCAGTTCTTC.